Given below is one T cell receptor beta chain in context. The data are from a study of response to subunit inactivated influenza vaccine. The CDR3 has 17 residues. Losses at the gene ends were 6 bases for V and 1 base for J; bases not matched to a gene: 8. The germline gives CDR1 SQVTM, CDR2 ANQGSEA. TCRdb reprocessed the RT-PCR reads with MiXCR, giving one entry per CDR3 protein. The table has hundreds of thousands of distinct CDR3 sequences, approximately 12% seen once; the top ten hold roughly 10%. Material: PBMCs from blood, obtained on the day of vaccination. The chain has TRBV29-1 and TRBJ2-3, with 15 bases fitting TRBD2. This TCR was recovered from a man aged 45-65 years who received an inactivated influenza vaccine. The CDR3 reads CSVVGLAGGGGTDTQYF. For the CDR3, the DNA is TGCAGCGTGGTGGGACTAGCGGGAGGAGGAGGCACAGATACGCAGTATTTT.